These T cell receptor beta chains were read from a single sample in a study of T cell clonotyping in hematopoietic cell transplantation. Generated by immunoSEQ multiplex PCR, the TCRdb table keeps only in-frame clones and is missing some. Here the sample spans around 37,000 clones, about 96% being singletons. Sample: peripheral blood mononuclear cells. These receptors were collected from a man aged 25-45 years in good health. Some clones in this sample may be carry-over from other donors' samples. CDR3s include the opening cysteine and the closing phenylalanine or tryptophan. D genes are given only for firm matches. Size tells how often a clone was seen (once, few, many) or the class of an expanded clone, and some rows leave it out.

>TRBD2|.|19|TRBV19|TRBJ2-6
TGTGCCAGTAACCCCAGAGGCGGGAGGGCCCTCTCTGGGGCCAACGTCCTGACTTTC
CASNPRGGRALSGANVLTF
>.|.|13|TRBV6-1|TRBJ1-1
TGTGCCAGCAAAGAAGATAGGAACACTGAAGCTTTCTTT
CASKEDRNTEAFF
>.|.|12|TRBV7-9|TRBJ2-7
TGTGCCAGCAGCCAAATGGCGGGCGAGCAGTACTTC
CASSQMAGEQYF
>TRBD2|once|13|TRBV19|TRBJ2-5
TGTGCCAGTAGTGAAGGGAGGGGAGAGACCCAGTACTTC
CASSEGRGETQYF
>TRBD2|.|15|TRBV5-1|TRBJ2-1
TGCGCCAGCAGCTTGGCGCTAGCGGGAGGCAATGAGCAGTTCTTC
CASSLALAGGNEQFF
>.|.|12|TRBV10-3|TRBJ1-2
TGTGCCATCACCGGGGAGAACTATGGCTACACCTTC
CAITGENYGYTF
>.|.|15|TRBV7-3|TRBJ2-2
TGTGCCAGCAGCCCCCGGAGGGGTTACACCGGGGAGCTGTTTTTT
CASSPRRGYTGELFF
>TRBD2|.|19|TRBV7-8|TRBJ2-7
TGTGCCAGCAGCCCCCACTATGTATATGGGCTAGCGGGAGGAGGGGAGCAGTACTTC
CASSPHYVYGLAGGGEQYF
>.|.|14|TRBV9|TRBJ2-7
TGTGCCAGCAGCGTAGGAGGAGCCCGCTACGAGCAGTACTTC
CASSVGGARYEQYF
>TRBD1|.|20|TRBV16|TRBJ2-4
TGTGCCAGCAGCCAAGAATCGGACAGGGGTCGTATCCTAGCCAAAAACATTCAGTACTTC
CASSQESDRGRILAKNIQYF
>.|.|15|TRBV7-3|TRBJ2-5
TGTGCCAGCAGCTTAAATCCCCCAGGGGGGGAGACCCAGTACTTC
CASSLNPPGGETQYF
>.|.|13|TRBV5-1|TRBJ2-5
TGCGCCAGCAGCGGGAACAAGGGAGAGACCCAGTACTTC
CASSGNKGETQYF
>.|.|16|TRBV7-2|TRBJ1-2
TGTGCCAGCAGCTCCCACGGGGGGCGGCTTTACTATGGCTACACCTTC
CASSSHGGRLYYGYTF
>TRBD2|.|15|TRBV27|TRBJ2-3
TGTGCCAGCACATCTAGCGGATCTAGCACAGATACGCAGTATTTT
CASTSSGSSTDTQYF
>.|.|16|TRBV10-3|TRBJ2-7
TGTGCCATCAGTGAGTCCCCTCAGGACAGCTCCTACGAGCAGTACTTC
CAISESPQDSSYEQYF
>.|.|14|TRBV5-1|TRBJ2-2
TGCGCCAGCAGCTTGGGGCAGAGCACCGGGGAGCTGTTTTTT
CASSLGQSTGELFF
>.|.|13|TRBV7-2|TRBJ1-3
TGTGCCAGCAGCTCTGTTAATCGAAACACCATATATTTT
CASSSVNRNTIYF